This TCR beta chain was obtained from a study of blood T cell repertoires in COVID-19. Study details: Some COVID-19 samples were acute and others convalescent; all came from the United States, Italy and Spain. The cDNA or gDNA used as material had been derived from T cells, B-cell-depleted T cells, or PBMCs.

In the authors' workflow: How many nucleated cells were present was estimated from reference gene primer amplification. Assay: immunoSEQ multiplex PCR; the TCRdb copy retains only in-frame clones and omits some. Clonal size and the V and J genes are those of that table, whereas D and trimming came from the DNA. The repertoire holds roughly 38,000 clones, with 86% as singletons. The V gene end was trimmed by 5 bases and the J gene end by 1 base; junction bases not matched to a gene: 12. The germline V gene encodes CDR1 PRHDT and CDR2 FYEKMQ (reference sequence). The CDR3 is made up of 17 amino acids. The chain has TRBV13 and TRBJ2-3, with 7 bases aligning to TRBD2. The sequencing sample was made of peripheral blood. The receptor was derived from a man aged 50-59 years in a cohort sampled during active COVID-19. Here the CDR3 reads CASSPLPWEGGTDTQYF. CDR3 in DNA: TGTGCCAGCAGCCCCCTCCCGTGGGAGGGCGGCACAGATACGCAGTATTTT.